Listed below are T cell receptor beta chains from one sample, sequenced in a study of blood T cell repertoires in COVID-19. Clones were read by immunoSEQ multiplex PCR, and TCRdb kept only the in-frame ones, dropping some. This repertoire shows approximately 200,000 clones, 82% found once; its top ten account for about an eighth. Material: PBMCs or T cells enriched from blood (not recorded which). Receptors were obtained from a man aged 40-55 years who had recovered from COVID-19. Each CDR3 is given without its conserved first and last residue. A D gene is named only where the DNA matches it firmly. Clone size is not always given. Where it is, it says once, few, many or a class for expanded clones.

j_call | v_call | clone_size | cdr3_length | d_call | cdr3_aa
TRBJ1-6 | TRBV6-2/TRBV6-3 | NA | 12 | NA | ASSYYRYNSPLH
TRBJ2-6 | TRBV19 | NA | 13 | NA | ASSKGHSGANVLT
TRBJ2-1 | TRBV7-6 | NA | 17 | TRBD2 | ASSLEDGGSVSLYNEQF
TRBJ2-3 | TRBV19 | NA | 12 | TRBD1 | ASSIGQGTDTQY
TRBJ1-2 | TRBV6-5 | NA | 13 | TRBD1 | ASRSGQGGNYGYT
TRBJ1-1 | TRBV24-1 | NA | 9 | NA | ATSDGTEAF
TRBJ1-5 | TRBV24-1 | NA | 15 | NA | ATSDLPRGRNNQPQH
TRBJ2-3 | TRBV10-3 | NA | 12 | TRBD2 | AIRSGTRPDTQY
TRBJ1-1 | TRBV12-3/TRBV12-4 | NA | 11 | TRBD1 | ASSRDRASEAF
TRBJ2-2 | TRBV30 | NA | 12 | NA | AWRLTAYTGELF
TRBJ1-4 | TRBV19 | NA | 13 | NA | ASSPGGLTNEKLF
TRBJ2-1 | TRBV6-6 | NA | 12 | TRBD1 | ASSPGQGFDEQF
TRBJ1-5 | TRBV6-5 | NA | 12 | NA | ASSDRGADQPQH
TRBJ1-1 | TRBV3-1/TRBV3-2 | NA | 11 | NA | ASSQATNTEAF
TRBJ2-5 | TRBV5-1 | NA | 14 | TRBD2 | ASSWTSGGPQETQY
TRBJ1-2 | TRBV28 | NA | 12 | NA | ASSFSPFIGGYT
TRBJ2-1 | TRBV28 | once | 16 | NA | ASSLYAGGLGGNNEQF
TRBJ1-4 | TRBV5-1 | NA | 12 | NA | ASSPTATNEKLF
TRBJ1-5 | TRBV7-2 | NA | 15 | TRBD1 | ASSPSLYGTEHQPQH
TRBJ1-1 | TRBV9 | NA | 13 | NA | ASSPNLGLNTEAF
TRBJ2-7 | TRBV5-1 | NA | 11 | NA | ASSSSSIYEQY
TRBJ2-7 | TRBV10-3 | NA | 13 | TRBD2 | AISESEGLGYEQY
TRBJ1-6 | TRBV9 | NA | 11 | NA | ASGSSYNSPLH
TRBJ2-3 | TRBV6-4 | NA | 12 | TRBD2 | ASSEREWADTQY
TRBJ1-5 | TRBV7-9 | few | 12 | TRBD1 | ASSLGTGNQPQH
TRBJ2-3 | TRBV4-3 | NA | 13 | NA | ASSQDLMSADTQY
TRBJ1-5 | TRBV7-2 | NA | 10 | NA | ASSSTLEPQH
TRBJ1-1 | TRBV5-1 | once | 13 | TRBD1 | ASRETGTRYTEAF
TRBJ1-2 | TRBV4-3 | NA | 14 | TRBD1 | ASSQDRAGGHYGYT
TRBJ1-6 | TRBV4-3 | NA | 12 | NA | ASSPEILSSPLH
TRBJ1-5 | TRBV7-2 | NA | 12 | NA | ASSQVGGNQPQH
TRBJ1-6 | TRBV30 | NA | 12 | NA | AWSGRGTNSPLH
TRBJ1-1 | TRBV18 | NA | 12 | NA | ASSPTEGDTEAF
TRBJ2-3 | TRBV5-6 | NA | 12 | NA | ASSGRLSTDTQY
TRBJ2-7 | TRBV6-5 | NA | 12 | TRBD1 | ASSTRQGVDEQY
TRBJ2-4 | TRBV10-3 | NA | 12 | TRBD2 | AISESVGGYIQY
TRBJ2-7 | TRBV19 | NA | 11 | NA | ASRNRDFTEQY
TRBJ1-4 | TRBV5-1 | NA | 13 | TRBD1 | ASSVLGQVSEKLF
TRBJ2-3 | TRBV20-1 | once | 13 | TRBD2 | SASTLAGGPDTQY
TRBJ1-5 | TRBV9 | NA | 12 | NA | ASSVGAGAQPQH
TRBJ2-1 | TRBV6-5 | once | 11 | TRBD2 | ASRIAGESEQF
TRBJ1-1 | TRBV10-3 | NA | 12 | NA | AITGDLMNTEAF
TRBJ1-3 | TRBV29-1 | once | 16 | TRBD1 | SASPGQGTLGSGNTIY
TRBJ1-1 | TRBV9 | NA | 14 | NA | ASSLQTGRGGAEAF
TRBJ1-5 | TRBV7-3 | few | 12 | TRBD1 | ASSGTGNNQPQH
TRBJ2-1 | TRBV15 | once | 15 | TRBD2 | ATQREASGRMANEQF
TRBJ2-5 | TRBV15 | NA | 12 | TRBD2 | ATSVGGVQETQY
TRBJ2-3 | TRBV19 | once | 12 | NA | ASSIGDNTDTQY
TRBJ1-5 | TRBV6-5 | once | 11 | NA | ASSYSRGQPQH
TRBJ2-3 | TRBV6-6 | NA | 12 | NA | ASSYGGNTDTQY
TRBJ1-2 | TRBV18 | few | 14 | NA | ASSPRFSQGDYGYT
TRBJ2-7 | TRBV9 | NA | 13 | TRBD2 | ASSVGRGSAHEQY
TRBJ2-2 | TRBV11-1 | NA | 12 | TRBD1 | ASSFGQGPGELF